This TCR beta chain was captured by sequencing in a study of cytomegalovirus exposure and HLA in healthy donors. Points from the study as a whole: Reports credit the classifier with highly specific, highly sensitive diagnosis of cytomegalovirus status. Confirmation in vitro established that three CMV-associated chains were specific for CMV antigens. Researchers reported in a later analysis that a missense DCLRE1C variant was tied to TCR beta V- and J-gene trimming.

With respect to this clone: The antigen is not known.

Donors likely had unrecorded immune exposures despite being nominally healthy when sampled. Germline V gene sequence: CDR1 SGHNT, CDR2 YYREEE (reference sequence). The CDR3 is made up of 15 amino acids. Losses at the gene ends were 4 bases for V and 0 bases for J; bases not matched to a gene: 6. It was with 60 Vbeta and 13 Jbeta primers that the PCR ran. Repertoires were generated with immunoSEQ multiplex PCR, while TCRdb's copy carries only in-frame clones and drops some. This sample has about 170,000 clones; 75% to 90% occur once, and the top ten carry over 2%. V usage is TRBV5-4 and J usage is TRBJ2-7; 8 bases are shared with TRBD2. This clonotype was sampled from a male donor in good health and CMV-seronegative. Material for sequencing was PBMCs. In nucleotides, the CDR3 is TGTGCCAGCAGCCACGGGGGGGGGCGCTCCTACGAGCAGTACTTC. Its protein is CASSHGGGRSYEQYF.